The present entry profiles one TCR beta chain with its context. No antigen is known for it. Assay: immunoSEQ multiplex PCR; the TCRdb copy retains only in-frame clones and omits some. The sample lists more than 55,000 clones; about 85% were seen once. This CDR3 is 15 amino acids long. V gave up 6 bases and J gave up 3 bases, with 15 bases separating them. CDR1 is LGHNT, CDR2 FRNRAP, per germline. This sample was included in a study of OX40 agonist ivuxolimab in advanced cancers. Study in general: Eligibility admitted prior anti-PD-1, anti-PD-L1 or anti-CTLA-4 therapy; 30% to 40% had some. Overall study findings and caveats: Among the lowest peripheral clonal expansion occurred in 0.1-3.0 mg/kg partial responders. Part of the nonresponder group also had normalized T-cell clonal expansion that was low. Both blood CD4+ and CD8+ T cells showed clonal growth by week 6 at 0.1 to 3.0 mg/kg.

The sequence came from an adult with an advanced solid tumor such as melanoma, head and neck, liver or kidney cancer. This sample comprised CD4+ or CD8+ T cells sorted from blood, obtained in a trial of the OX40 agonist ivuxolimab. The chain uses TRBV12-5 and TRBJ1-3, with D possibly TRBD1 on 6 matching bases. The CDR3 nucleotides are TGTGCTAGTGGCCTAGGGGAGGGACATGGAAACACCATATATTTT. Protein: CASGLGEGHGNTIYF.